The present TCR beta chain was sequenced within a study of T cell responses to AZD1222 COVID-19 vaccine. General study findings and limits: All repertoire sampling was performed exclusively after the peak T cell response. The CD4 TCRs associated with vaccination extended across spike and predominated at 160-218 and 743-854. It was only a handful of AZD1222 recipients who were seropositive at baseline.

Trimming cost V 0 bases and J 6 bases; bases outside gene matches: 3. The germline V gene has CDR1 SGHVS and CDR2 FQNEAQ. The CDR3 has 14 residues. Clones were sequenced by immunoSEQ multiplex PCR, and TCRdb holds only the in-frame ones, with some missing. The sample includes 110,000 or so clones, roughly 88% of them seen just once. Worth noting for this clone: As yet, its antigen is unknown.

Sequenced material: peripheral blood, taken 28 days after the second AZD1222 dose. The source is an adult who received the AZD1222 COVID-19 vaccine. This chain links TRBV7-8 with TRBJ2-3; 7 bases are shared with TRBD2. The CDR3 reads CASSLARTRDTQYF. The CDR3 nucleotides are TGTGCCAGCAGCTTAGCGCGGACTAGGGATACGCAGTATTTT.